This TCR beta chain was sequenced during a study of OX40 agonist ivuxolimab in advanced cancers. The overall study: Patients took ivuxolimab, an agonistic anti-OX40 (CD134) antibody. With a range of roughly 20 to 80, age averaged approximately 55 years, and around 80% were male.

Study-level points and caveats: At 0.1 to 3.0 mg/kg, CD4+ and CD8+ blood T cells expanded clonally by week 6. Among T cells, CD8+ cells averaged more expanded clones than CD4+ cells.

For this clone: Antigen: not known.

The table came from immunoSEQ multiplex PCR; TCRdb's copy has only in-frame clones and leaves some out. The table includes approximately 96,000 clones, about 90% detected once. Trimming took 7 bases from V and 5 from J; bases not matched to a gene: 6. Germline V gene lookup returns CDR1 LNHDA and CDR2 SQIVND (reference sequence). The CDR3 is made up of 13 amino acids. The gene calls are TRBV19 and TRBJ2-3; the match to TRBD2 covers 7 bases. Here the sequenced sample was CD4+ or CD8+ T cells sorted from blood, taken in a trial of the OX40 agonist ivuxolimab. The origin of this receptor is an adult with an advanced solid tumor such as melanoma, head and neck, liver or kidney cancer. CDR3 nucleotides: TGTGCCAGTAACGCGGGAGAGGTAGATACGCAGTATTTT. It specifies CASNAGEVDTQYF. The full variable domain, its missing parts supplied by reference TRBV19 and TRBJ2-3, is DGGITQSPKYLFRKEGQNVTLSCEQNLNHDAMYWYRQDPGQGLRLIYYSQIVNDFQKGDIAEGYSVSREKKESFPLTVTSAQKNPTAFYLCASNAGEVDTQYFGPGTRLTVL.